The T cell receptor (beta chain) described here comes from a study of cytomegalovirus exposure and HLA in healthy donors (dated by TCRdb to about 2017). In the study overall: According to an earlier analysis of several hundred of the donors, about 179 million T cells yielded 117 million unique TCR beta sequences and approximately 300 Gb of sequence data. To predict cytomegalovirus infection status, the study combined high-throughput TCR immunosequencing, statistical association of individual TCRs with disease status, and machine learning. The study aimed to test whether signatures of past pathogen exposure could be identified by cataloging public T cell receptors. Around 320 gigabases of sequencing data and around 87 million unique TCR sequences were included in an early release covering several hundred HLA-typed donors. In a later genetic analysis, genome-wide SNP genotypes for about three fifths of the 666 donors were used, and that subset was treated as a discovery cohort. Among the 398 genotyped donors, roughly 80% belonged to the genetic ancestry cluster associated with self-reported Caucasian donors. The study profiled the T cell repertoires of approximately 700 subjects by immunosequencing and related them to cytomegalovirus serostatus. To decide whether each TCR beta V gene segment behaved as functional or pseudogenic, an earlier analysis of fewer than 750 of the donors relied on high-throughput TCR beta sequencing. The later analysis used no new phenotypic data to find candidate immune exposures, relying instead on TCR beta sequences and their occurrence across donors. On average, around 230,000 unique TCR beta nucleotide sequences were sequenced per donor among a few hundred genotyped donors of the cohort, with around 19% of those sequences being non-productive. Class I and class II HLA loci were covered by the typing at four-digit resolution. Donor age, sex, ethnicity and CMV serostatus were compiled together with the repertoire data. The number of donors typed differed by locus, with roughly 629-640 for A, B, C, DRB1 and DQB1, roughly 550 for DQA1, some 570 for DPA1, and some 440 for DPB1. All discovery cohort repertoires had been generated on a single sequencing platform. A later analysis re-examined previously published TCR beta repertoires from about 670 donors and added high-resolution HLA genotyping to investigate patterns of TCR occurrence. Along with the roughly 710-subject first cohort, a separate validation cohort of over a hundred different subjects was used. A few DR-DQ haplotypes were treated as single units for association and clustering because of strong linkage in the cohort.

The library relied on the immunoSEQ multiplex PCR assay. For the multiplex PCR, a mixture combining 60 forward primers for TCR Vbeta segments and 13 reverse primers for TCR Jbeta segments was used. A multiplex PCR assay on genomic DNA amplified the CDR3 region of rearranged TCR beta genes. The amplified TCR beta libraries were sequenced on the Illumina HiSeq System as 87-base-pair reads. The paper's processing steps were these. Across the roughly 670 repertoires, a later analysis counted tens of millions of unique TCR beta chains, around 10 million of which were shared by at least two donors. Raw reads were error-corrected and collapsed into unique sequences by a nearest-neighbor algorithm in which closely related sequences were merged to remove PCR and sequencing errors. V, D and J gene segments were assigned by aligning CDR3 sequences to IMGT reference sequences. For a sequence to be retained, a match of at least six nucleotides to both a V gene segment and a J gene segment was required. A rearrangement was called productive if the CDR3 had no stop codons and remained in frame with V and J, and every other rearrangement was called non-productive. Following IMGT convention, CDR3 was defined as the stretch from the second conserved V-encoded cysteine to the conserved J-encoded phenylalanine. In an earlier analysis of just under 600 of the donors, sequences lacking an unambiguous match to a single V gene segment were excluded. An earlier analysis of fewer than 650 of the donors classified V segments as functional when productive rearrangements were above 56.7% and as segregating when the standard deviation between donors was above 5%. A statistical classification framework was developed to diagnose cytomegalovirus status using the catalog of TCR beta chain sequences. In a later analysis, TCR nucleotide sequences were compared against IMGT/GENE-DB human TR gene sequences so that V and J genes could be assigned. The TCRdist pipeline was used in a later analysis to assign CDR3 sequences and most-parsimonious VDJ recombination scenarios. In a later analysis, each TCR beta chain was defined by its CDR3 amino acid sequence together with its V-gene family, and reads without a unique V-gene family were excluded. To address suspected cross-contamination and a sequencing artifact, a later analysis removed 592 highly shared, low-generation-probability nucleotide sequences. In a later analysis, a clonal expansion index was calculated for each public chain from normalized within-repertoire ranks of inferred template counts. In a later analysis, generation probabilities were computed with a VDJ recombination model fitted to out-of-frame rearrangements, and the resulting probabilities were checked against IGoR. Hypergeometric tests were used in a later analysis to score TCR-TCR, TCR-HLA and TCR-CMV co-occurrence, with a repertoire-size bias correction applied to the TCR pairs. A later analysis estimated false discovery rates by permuting HLA or CMV assignments 20 times. In a later analysis, co-occurring TCRs were grouped with DBSCAN, and TCRdist sequence similarity was added when clustering was performed within HLA-allele-positive subsets. Co-occurrence clustering excluded repertoires with fewer than 30,000 or more than 120,000 public chains, plus five with anomalous nucleotide sharing. Held by TCRdb, this immuneACCESS table contains in-frame sequences only and omits some clones. Under half of the omission traces to an unresolved V gene where checked; the cause of the rest is unknown. The V and J calls and clone size were taken over from that table, and D and trimming were inferred from the DNA. The sample has 150,000 or so clones on record, about 80% of them singletons. In total, the top ten clones hold about 1% of the sample.

Points the paper makes about the study in general: About 17 rarely observed V segments, including chromosome 9 orphons, were excluded from the earlier analysis of about 610 of the donors because counts were too low. In both the original and validation cohorts, the classifier was reported to diagnose cytomegalovirus status with high specificity and sensitivity. Because some donors lacked HLA typing at each locus, the association tests relied only on the typed subset. A further reported finding was that TCR beta sequences accurately predicted the HLA-A and HLA-B alleles for most subjects in the first cohort. Across donors, most TCR sequences were observed very rarely, whereas some public TCRs were present in many individuals. In a later analysis, TCR association rates were found to vary across HLA loci, with the most associated TCRs seen for DRB1 alleles and the fewest for HLA-C alleles. A later analysis reported that several top co-occurrence clusters appeared linked to parvovirus B19, influenza, CMV and Epstein-Barr virus. In an earlier analysis of a few hundred of the donors, most TCR beta V segments were observed in productive rearrangements about 87% or about 30% of the time, broadly matching IMGT annotations. According to the authors, the approach could potentially be generalized to other disease states and immunological phenotypes. The sequencing pipeline was judged likely to have produced a cluster of highly shared sequence variants as a technical artifact. In vitro tests confirmed that a few of the cytomegalovirus-associated TCR beta chains recognize cytomegalovirus antigens. In a later analysis, about 16,000 TCR beta sequences were associated with specific HLA alleles at a false discovery rate of 0.05. Sequencing depth was assumed to be roughly uniform across donors in the presence/absence analyses, though that assumption may not hold. A later genetic analysis reported fewer N-insertions in productive TCRs among donors in an Asian-associated ancestry cluster than the approximately 700-donor mean. In a later analysis, most CMV-associated TCR beta chains were found to appear HLA-restricted, with HLA associations seemingly driven largely by CMV exposure. The study listed 150 to 200 TCR beta chains as associated with cytomegalovirus. This cohort had only TCR beta chains sequenced, and the lack of alpha or paired-chain data limited which features could be detected. CMV serostatus was the only immune exposure information available for the cohort. An association between a missense DCLRE1C variant and V-gene and J-gene trimming of TCR beta chains was found in a later genetic analysis and replicated in an independent cohort. Assigning TCR associations to individual alleles was difficult when HLA alleles, especially DR and DQ, strongly co-occurred. Linkage disequilibrium might explain the correlated functional status among segregating V segments, but an unknown experimental factor could not be ruled out. A later analysis found that HLA-associated TCR beta chains were more clonally expanded and had lower generation probabilities than equally common non-associated chains. The 87-base-pair reads could not distinguish some IMGT-functional V segments, including TRBV6-2 and TRBV6-3, so those segments were excluded.

Trimming takes 7 bases from V and 4 bases from J, and the germline ends sit 8 bases apart. Counted from cysteine to phenylalanine, this CDR3 has 11 amino acids. Just the 33-base CDR3 DNA is kept, in frame starting at base 1. The germline V gene (reference sequence) supplies CDR1 GTSNPN and CDR2 SVGIG. About this clone: What antigen it recognizes has not been identified. One base away there is no much larger clone; base qualities are not given.

The cohort was made up of hundreds of healthy bone marrow donors. At the time of sampling, all cohort members were nominally healthy, though unrecorded immune exposures were likely present. The donor tested CMV seronegative and was one of the 352 seronegative cohort members. A peripheral blood sample was provided by each donor, and peripheral blood mononuclear cells were used for TCR beta sequencing. The Qiagen DNeasy Blood Extraction Kit was used to extract genomic DNA from the blood cell samples. Sequenced sample: PBMCs. The source of this sequence is a woman between 35 and 50 years old in good health and CMV-seronegative. The chain was built from TRBV30 and TRBJ1-3; too little of a D gene remains to name it. CDR3 loop: CAFQAGNTIYF. Read as DNA, the sequence is TGTGCCTTCCAGGCGGGAAACACCATATATTTT.